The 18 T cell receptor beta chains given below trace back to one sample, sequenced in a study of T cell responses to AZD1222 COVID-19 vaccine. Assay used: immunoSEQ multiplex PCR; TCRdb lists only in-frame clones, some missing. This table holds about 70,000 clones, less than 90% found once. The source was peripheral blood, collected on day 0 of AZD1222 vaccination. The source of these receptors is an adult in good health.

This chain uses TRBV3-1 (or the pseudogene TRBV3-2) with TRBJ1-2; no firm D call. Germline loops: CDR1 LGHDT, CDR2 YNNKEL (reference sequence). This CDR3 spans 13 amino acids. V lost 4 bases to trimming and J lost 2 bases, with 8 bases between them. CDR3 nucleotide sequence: TGTGCCAGCAGCCCCGCTCCGAACTATGGCTACACCTTC. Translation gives CASSPAPNYGYTF.

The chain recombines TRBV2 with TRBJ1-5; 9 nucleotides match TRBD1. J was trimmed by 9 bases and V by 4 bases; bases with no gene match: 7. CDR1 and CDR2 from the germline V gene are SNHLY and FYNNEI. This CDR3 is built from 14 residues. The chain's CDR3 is CASSAGTGLRPQHF. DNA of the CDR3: TGTGCCAGCAGTGCCGGGACAGGGCTTCGGCCCCAGCATTTT. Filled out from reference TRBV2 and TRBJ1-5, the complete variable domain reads EPEVTQTPSHQVTQMGQEVILRCVPISNHLYFYWYRQILGQKVEFLVSFYNNEISEKSEIFDDQFSVERPDGSNFTLKIRSTKLEDSAMYFCASSAGTGLRPQHFGDGTRLSIL.

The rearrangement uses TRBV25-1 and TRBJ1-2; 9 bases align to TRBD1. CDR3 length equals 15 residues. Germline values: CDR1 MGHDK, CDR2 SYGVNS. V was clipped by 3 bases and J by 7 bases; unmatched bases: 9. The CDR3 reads CASSEGTGLWGGYTF. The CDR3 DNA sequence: TGTGCCAGCAGTGAGGGGACAGGGCTATGGGGTGGCTACACCTTC.

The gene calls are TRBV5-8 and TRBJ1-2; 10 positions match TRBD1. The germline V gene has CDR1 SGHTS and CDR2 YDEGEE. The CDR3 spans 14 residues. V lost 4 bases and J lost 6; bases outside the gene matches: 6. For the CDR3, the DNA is TGTGCCAGCAGCCCTTTCGGGACAGGGGATGGCTACACCTTC. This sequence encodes CASSPFGTGDGYTF.

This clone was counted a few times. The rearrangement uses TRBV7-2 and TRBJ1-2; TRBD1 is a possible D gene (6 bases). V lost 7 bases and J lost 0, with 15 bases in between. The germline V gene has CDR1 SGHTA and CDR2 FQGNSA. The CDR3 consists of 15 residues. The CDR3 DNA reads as TGTGCCAGCACCCGATGGACAGCTTCTAACTATGGCTACACCTTC. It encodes CASTRWTASNYGYTF.

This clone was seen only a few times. CDR3 region: CASSPTLRGVRGVDTQYF. DNA of the CDR3: TGTGCCAGCAGCCCCACTCTTCGGGGGGTTCGGGGGGTGGATACGCAGTATTTT. V gene TRBV21-1 combines with J gene TRBJ2-3; the DNA was not used to check the table's D call, TRBD2. TRBV21-1 is marked as a pseudogene. This CDR3 spans 18 amino acids.

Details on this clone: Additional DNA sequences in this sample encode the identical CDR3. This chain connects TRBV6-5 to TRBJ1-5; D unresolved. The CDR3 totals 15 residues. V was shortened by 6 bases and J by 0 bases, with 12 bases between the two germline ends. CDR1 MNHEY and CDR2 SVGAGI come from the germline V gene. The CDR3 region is CASSLDSYSNQPQHF. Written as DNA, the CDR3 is TGTGCCAGCAGCCTCGACTCATATAGCAATCAGCCCCAGCATTTT.

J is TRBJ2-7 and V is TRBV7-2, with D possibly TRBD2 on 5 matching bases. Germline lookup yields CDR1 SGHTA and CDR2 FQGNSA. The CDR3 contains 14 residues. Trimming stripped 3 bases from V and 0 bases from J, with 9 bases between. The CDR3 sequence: CASSFNGISYEQYF. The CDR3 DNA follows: TGTGCCAGCAGCTTTAACGGGATCTCCTACGAGCAGTACTTC.

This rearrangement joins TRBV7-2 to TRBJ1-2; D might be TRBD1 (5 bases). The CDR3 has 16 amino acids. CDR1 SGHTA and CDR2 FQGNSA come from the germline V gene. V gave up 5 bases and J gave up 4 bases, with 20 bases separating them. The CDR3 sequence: CASSPGRDSEGYGYTF. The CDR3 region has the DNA TGTGCCAGCAGCCCCGGCCGGGACTCGGAGGGCTATGGCTACACCTTC.

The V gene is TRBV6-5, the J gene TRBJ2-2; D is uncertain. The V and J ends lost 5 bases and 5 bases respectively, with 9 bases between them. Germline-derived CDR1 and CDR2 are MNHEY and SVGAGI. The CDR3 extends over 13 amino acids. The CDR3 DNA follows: TGTGCCAGCAGTCCCGGGCGGACCGGGGAGCTGTTTTTT. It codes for CASSPGRTGELFF.

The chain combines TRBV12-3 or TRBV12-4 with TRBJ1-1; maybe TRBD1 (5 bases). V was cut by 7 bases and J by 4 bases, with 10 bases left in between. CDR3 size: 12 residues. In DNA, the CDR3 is TGTGCCAGCACCAGGGACGCCACTGAAGCTTTCTTT. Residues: CASTRDATEAFF.

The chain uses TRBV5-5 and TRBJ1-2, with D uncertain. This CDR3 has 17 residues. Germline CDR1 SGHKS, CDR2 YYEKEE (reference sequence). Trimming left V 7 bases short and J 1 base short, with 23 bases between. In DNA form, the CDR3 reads TGTGCCAGCGCCCCGCCCTCTCGCATATCCAGTAACTATGGCTACACCTTC. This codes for CASAPPSRISSNYGYTF.

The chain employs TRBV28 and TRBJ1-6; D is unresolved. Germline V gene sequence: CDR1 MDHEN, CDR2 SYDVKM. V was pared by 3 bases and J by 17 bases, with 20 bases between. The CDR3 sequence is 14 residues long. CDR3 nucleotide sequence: TGTGCCAGCAGTTTGGAGCAGCCGAGGCAATCCGTCCACTTT. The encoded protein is CASSLEQPRQSVHF.

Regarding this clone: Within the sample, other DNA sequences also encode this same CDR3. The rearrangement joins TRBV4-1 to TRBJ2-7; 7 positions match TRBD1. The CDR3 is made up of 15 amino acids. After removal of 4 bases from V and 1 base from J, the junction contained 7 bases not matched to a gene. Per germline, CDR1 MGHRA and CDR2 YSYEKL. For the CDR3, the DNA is TGCGCCAGCAGCCCGACAGGGCCACCATCCTACGAGCAGTACTTC. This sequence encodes CASSPTGPPSYEQYF.

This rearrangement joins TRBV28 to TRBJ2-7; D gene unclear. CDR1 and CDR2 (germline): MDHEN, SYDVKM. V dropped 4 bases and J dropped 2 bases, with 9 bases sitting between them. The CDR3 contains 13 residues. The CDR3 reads CASSSQVTYEQYF. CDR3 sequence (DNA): TGTGCCAGCAGTTCCCAGGTTACCTACGAGCAGTACTTC.

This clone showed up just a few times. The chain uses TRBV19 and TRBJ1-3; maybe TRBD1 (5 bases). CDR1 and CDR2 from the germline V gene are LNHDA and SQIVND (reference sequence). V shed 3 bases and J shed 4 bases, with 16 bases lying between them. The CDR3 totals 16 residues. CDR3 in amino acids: CASSIIGQLEGNTIYF. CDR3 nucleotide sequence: TGTGCCAGTAGTATTATAGGACAACTCGAAGGAAACACCATATATTTT.

The CDR3: CSASRQGGNTIYF. DNA for the CDR3: TGCAGTGCTAGTAGACAGGGAGGAAACACCATATATTTT. The chain joins TRBV20-1 to TRBJ1-3; 7 nucleotides match TRBD1. J lost 4 bases, V lost 3 bases, and 3 bases had no gene match. The germline CDR1 and CDR2 sequences are DFQATT and SNEGSKA (reference sequence). The CDR3 loop spans 13 amino acids.

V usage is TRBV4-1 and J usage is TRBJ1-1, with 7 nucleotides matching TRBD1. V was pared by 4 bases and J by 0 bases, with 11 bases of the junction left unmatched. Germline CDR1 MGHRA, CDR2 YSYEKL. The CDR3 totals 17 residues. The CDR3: CASSLPIRGEVNTEAFF. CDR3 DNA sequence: TGCGCCAGCAGCCTACCCATCAGGGGGGAGGTGAACACTGAAGCTTTCTTT.